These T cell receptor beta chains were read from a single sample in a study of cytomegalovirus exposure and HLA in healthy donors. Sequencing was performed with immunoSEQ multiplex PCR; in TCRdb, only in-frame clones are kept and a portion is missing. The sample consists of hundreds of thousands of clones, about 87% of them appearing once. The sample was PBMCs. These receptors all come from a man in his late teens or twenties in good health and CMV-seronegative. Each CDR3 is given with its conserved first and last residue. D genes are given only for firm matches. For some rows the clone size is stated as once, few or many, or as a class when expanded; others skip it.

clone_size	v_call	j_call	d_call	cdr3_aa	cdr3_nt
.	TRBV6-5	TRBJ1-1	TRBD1	CASSFEYRGSEAFF	TGTGCCAGCAGTTTCGAGTACAGGGGATCTGAAGCTTTCTTT
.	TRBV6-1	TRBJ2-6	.	CASTAVSGANVLTF	TGTGCCAGCACTGCGGTCTCTGGGGCCAACGTCCTGACTTTC
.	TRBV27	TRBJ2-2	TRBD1	CASSSKWTGSTGELFF	TGTGCCAGCAGTTCGAAATGGACAGGGTCCACCGGGGAGCTGTTTTTT
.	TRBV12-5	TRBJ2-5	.	CASALMGGAVETQYF	TGTGCTAGTGCCCTAATGGGGGGGGCGGTGGAGACCCAGTACTTC
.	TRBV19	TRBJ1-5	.	CASSIEWLGAMENQPQHF	TGTGCCAGTAGTATAGAGTGGCTGGGGGCGATGGAAAATCAGCCCCAGCATTTT
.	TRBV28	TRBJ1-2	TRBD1	CASSHRGRGNGYTF	TGTGCCAGCAGCCACAGGGGGCGCGGAAATGGCTACACCTTC
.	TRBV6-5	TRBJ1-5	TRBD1	CASSYDREGIQPQHF	TGTGCCAGCAGCTACGACAGGGAAGGAATTCAGCCCCAGCATTTT
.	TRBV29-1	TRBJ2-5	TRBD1	CSGMTGEETQYF	TGCAGCGGAATGACAGGGGAAGAGACCCAGTACTTC
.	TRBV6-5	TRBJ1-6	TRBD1	CASSGTGGISPLHF	TGTGCCAGCAGTGGGACAGGGGGTATTTCACCCCTCCACTTT
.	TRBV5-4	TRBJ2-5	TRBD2	CASSGAGDQETQYF	TGTGCCAGCAGCGGGGCGGGGGACCAAGAGACCCAGTACTTC
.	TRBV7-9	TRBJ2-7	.	CASSPQSGTSLYEQYF	TGTGCCAGCAGCCCGCAGAGCGGGACATCGCTCTACGAGCAGTACTTC
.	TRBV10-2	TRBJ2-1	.	CASESGNEQFF	TGCGCCAGTGAGTCCGGCAATGAGCAGTTCTTC
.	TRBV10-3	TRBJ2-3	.	CAISGGSTDTQYF	TGTGCCATCAGCGGGGGTTCCACAGATACGCAGTATTTT
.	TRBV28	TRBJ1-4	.	CASSSPGTSGPNEKLFF	TGTGCCAGCAGTTCACCCGGGACATCGGGTCCTAATGAAAAACTGTTTTTT
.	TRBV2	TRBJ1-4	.	CASTLGGVSGEKLFF	TGTGCCAGCACGCTGGGGGGGGTGAGCGGTGAAAAACTGTTTTTT
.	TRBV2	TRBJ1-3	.	CASRDRLPGNTIYF	TGTGCCAGCCGCGACAGGCTTCCTGGAAACACCATATATTTT
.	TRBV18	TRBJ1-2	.	CASSPNLSGDYGYTF	TGTGCCAGCTCACCAAATCTGTCGGGAGACTATGGCTACACCTTC
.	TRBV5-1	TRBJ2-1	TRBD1	CASSSGTGYEQFF	TGCGCCAGCAGCTCTGGGACAGGGTATGAGCAGTTCTTC
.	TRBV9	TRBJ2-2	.	CASSVAAGRGTGELFF	TGTGCCAGCAGCGTAGCCGCGGGACGTGGGACCGGGGAGCTGTTTTTT
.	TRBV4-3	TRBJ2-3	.	CASSPYLEAFTDTQYF	TGCGCCAGCAGCCCCTATCTTGAGGCATTCACAGATACGCAGTATTTT
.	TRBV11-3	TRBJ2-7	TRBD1	CASSTRQGSDEQYF	TGTGCCAGCAGCACCCGACAGGGGTCCGACGAGCAGTACTTC
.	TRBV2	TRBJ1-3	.	CASSEGQGNSGNTIYF	TGTGCCAGCAGTGAAGGTCAGGGGAACTCTGGAAACACCATATATTTT
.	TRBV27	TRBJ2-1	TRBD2	CASATSGSSYNEQFF	TGTGCCAGCGCGACTAGCGGGAGCTCCTACAATGAGCAGTTCTTC
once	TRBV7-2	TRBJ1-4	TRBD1	CASSQYRGVREKLFF	TGTGCCAGCAGCCAATACAGGGGGGTCAGGGAAAAACTGTTTTTT
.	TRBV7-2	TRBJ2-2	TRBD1	CASSSGGTTGELFF	TGTGCCAGCAGCTCAGGGGGCACCACCGGGGAGCTGTTTTTT
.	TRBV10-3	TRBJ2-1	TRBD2	CAISESASGGAGEQFF	TGTGCCATCAGTGAGTCGGCTAGCGGGGGGGCAGGGGAGCAGTTCTTC
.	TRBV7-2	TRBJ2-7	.	CASSLAAGPSYEQYF	TGTGCCAGCAGCTTAGCGGCAGGTCCATCCTACGAGCAGTACTTC
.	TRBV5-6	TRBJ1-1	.	CASSHGQNTEAFF	TGTGCCAGCAGCCATGGACAGAACACTGAAGCTTTCTTT
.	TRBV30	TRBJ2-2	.	CAWSVNAGGTGELFF	TGTGCCTGGAGTGTCAACGCGGGTGGGACCGGGGAGCTGTTTTTT